The 6 T cell receptor beta chains reported below all come from one sample, sequenced in a study of cytomegalovirus exposure and HLA in healthy donors. Sequenced by immunoSEQ multiplex PCR; TCRdb stores in-frame clones only, minus some. Of 100,000 or so clones detected, roughly 87% appear once; the ten largest clones hold about 5.7%. The sequencing sample was made of PBMCs. All receptors come from a man aged 18 to 35 in good health and CMV-seropositive.

V is TRBV7-6 and J is TRBJ1-5; TRBD1 is a possible D gene (6 bases). Germline CDR1 SGHVS, CDR2 FNYEAQ. CDR3 size: 14 residues. The V gene lost 1 base and the J gene lost 7 bases, with 11 bases spanning the gap. Here the CDR3 reads CASSLGGQGQPQHF. DNA for the CDR3: TGTGCCAGCAGCTTAGGAGGCCAGGGGCAGCCCCAGCATTTT. The complete variable domain, with remaining parts taken from reference TRBV7-6 and TRBJ1-5, reads GAGVSQSPRYKVTKRGQDVALRCDPISGHVSLYWYRQALGQGPEFLTYFNYEAQQDKSGLPNDRFSAERPEGSISTLTIQRTEQRDSAMYRCASSLGGQGQPQHFGDGTRLSIL.

The chain is built from TRBV13 and TRBJ2-4; D possibly corresponds to TRBD1 (6 bases). V shed 0 bases and J shed 8 bases, with 14 bases lying between them. This CDR3 contains 15 residues. Germline V gives CDR1 PRHDT, CDR2 FYEKMQ (reference sequence). CDR3 in DNA: TGTGCCAGCAGCTTAGGTATCACGAAGGGGGACATTCAGTACTTC. It encodes CASSLGITKGDIQYF.

The J gene is TRBJ1-2, the V gene TRBV7-2; TRBD1 matches 9 bases. V dropped 5 bases and J dropped 8; count of bases not matched to a gene: 6. The germline V gene has CDR1 SGHTA and CDR2 FQGNSA. The CDR3 loop spans 13 amino acids. CDR3 region: CASSRDRGVGYTF. CDR3 nucleotide sequence: TGTGCCAGCAGCCGAGACAGGGGGGTCGGCTACACCTTC.

The V and J genes are TRBV6-1 and TRBJ1-5, with TRBD1 matching 12 bases. Germline CDR1 and CDR2: MNHNS and SASEGT. V shed 5 bases, J shed 6 bases, and the junction held 5 bases outside the gene matches. The CDR3 is made up of 15 amino acids. Written as DNA, the CDR3 is TGTGCCAGCAGTCTCCGGGACAGGGGGCCTCAGCCCCAGCATTTT. It translates to CASSLRDRGPQPQHF.

V is TRBV2 and J is TRBJ2-7; 8 positions match TRBD2. Germline CDR1 and CDR2: SNHLY and FYNNEI. V gave up 6 bases and J gave up 2 bases; unmatched junction bases: 6. The CDR3 totals 14 residues. The CDR3 protein is CASRWRGVPYEQYF. The CDR3 DNA reads as TGTGCCAGCAGGTGGCGGGGGGTACCCTACGAGCAGTACTTC.

The chain links TRBV6-5 to TRBJ2-7, with a tentative D call TRBD1 (5 bases). Trimming stripped 2 bases from V and 2 bases from J, with 10 bases between. Germline values: CDR1 MNHEY, CDR2 SVGAGI. This CDR3 spans 14 amino acids. DNA of the CDR3: TGTGCCAGCAGTTACCGCCCGACAGCCTACGAGCAGTACTTC. This codes for CASSYRPTAYEQYF.